This T cell receptor (beta chain) was identified in a study of T cell responses to AZD1222 COVID-19 vaccine. The study's findings and limits: Donors were largely white British and mainly female; clonal diversity was possibly underestimated.

Remarks on this clone: As yet, its antigen is unknown.

The CDR3 covers 13 residues. V was cut by 5 bases and J by 4 bases, with 8 bases left in between. Germline CDR1 and CDR2: LNHDA and SQIVND (reference sequence). Generated by immunoSEQ multiplex PCR, the TCRdb table keeps only in-frame clones and is missing some. Found here are 35,000 to 50,000 clones, roughly 88% of them singletons; the top ten hold around 25%. The source is an adult who received the AZD1222 COVID-19 vaccine. The sample here was peripheral blood, taken 28 days after the second AZD1222 dose. This chain connects TRBV19 to TRBJ2-2; D is undetermined. The CDR3 is CASSPPGTGELFF. CDR3 bases: TGTGCCAGTAGTCCGCCGGGCACCGGGGAGCTGTTTTTT.